Listed here is a single T cell receptor beta chain. The antigen it recognizes is unknown. Base-call qualities are not available, and no considerably larger clone is one nucleotide away. CDR1 and CDR2, per the germline V gene, are KGHSH and LQKENI. The junction shows trimming of 2 bases on V and 0 bases on J, plus 5 bases between the germline ends. The CDR3 starts with the cysteine, ends with the phenylalanine, and has 15 residues. The only DNA kept is the CDR3, 45 bases in frame from the first base. The sample comes from a study of blood T cell repertoires in COVID-19 (dated by TCRdb to 2018 to 2020). At the level of the whole study: Samples covering the acute and convalescent phases of COVID-19 were provided by collaborators in the United States, Italy and Spain. The material from the prospective study consisted of cDNA or gDNA derived from T cells, B-cell-depleted T cells, or PBMCs. Subjects who had been exposed to COVID-19, were actively infected with it, or had recovered from it provided the deeply sampled blood TCRbeta repertoires that made up the dataset. The repertoires were released in a freely available public database intended as a resource for research on the immune response to SARS-CoV-2. The samples were drawn from the first 160 participants of the ongoing ImmuneRACE study and from under 1,500 subjects provided by 6 global collaborators. A de-identified subject ID, COVID-19 status, age in years and sex were almost always included in the sample metadata. HLA class I and class II types, where available, came from metadata supplied by the sample provider rather than from assay-based typing.

TCRbeta CDR3 regions were amplified from genomic DNA using the immunoSEQ Assay, a bias-controlled multiplex PCR. Under the source paper's analysis protocol: Nucleated cell counts per sample were estimated from amplification of reference gene primers within the assay. To quantify the absolute abundance of each unique TCRbeta CDR3 rearrangement, sequence reads were collapsed and filtered. Productive Simpson clonality was computed per sample as the square root of Simpson's diversity index over productive rearrangements. Held by TCRdb, this immuneACCESS table contains in-frame sequences only and omits some clones. Under half of the omission traces to an unresolved V gene where checked; the cause of the rest is unknown. V, J and clone size reflect that table, while D and trimming were determined from the DNA. This sample gives just under 300,000 clones in total; 85% to 90% of them show up just once. The ten most abundant clones make up roughly 1.3% of the sample.

Results the study describes overall, beyond this receptor: Clinical and demographic metadata were provided uncurated, with the amount varying by source and participant.

The collaborating institutions used their own protocols to collect whole blood in K2EDTA tubes. For TCRbeta analysis, collaborators shipped samples in one of three forms: frozen whole blood, isolated PBMCs, or DNA extracted from either of those sample types. This clonotype originated in a man between 65 and 80 years old with acute or convalescent COVID-19. The receptor chain draws on TRBV18 and TRBJ2-6; the D gene assignment is ambiguous. Material: peripheral blood. The sequenced DNA: TGTGCCAGCTCACCATGGGCCTCTGGGGCCAACGTCCTGACTTTC. This codes for CASSPWASGANVLTF. Beyond the CDR3, the reference TRBV18 and TRBJ2-6 genes provide the residues; the full variable domain reads: NAGVMQNPRHLVRRRGQEARLRCSPMKGHSHVYWYRQLPEEGLKFMVYLQKENIIDESGMPKERFSAEFPKEGPSILRIQQVVRGDSAAYFCASSPWASGANVLTFGAGSRLTVL.